This entry features one T cell receptor beta chain sequence. CDR1 and CDR2 from the germline V gene are LNHNV and YYDKDF (reference sequence). The trim removed 0 bases at V and 8 bases at J, leaving 1 base unmatched. The CDR3 has 14 amino acids. Transcripts of RNA were the source for amplifying TCR beta CDR3 regions. HTBI-primed first-round RT-PCR preceded second-round multiplex PCR. MiXCR, run by TCRdb on the multiplex PCR reads, gives a single entry per CDR3 protein. The table lists almost 750,000 distinct CDR3 sequences, 35% to 50% of them singletons, with less than 55% in the top ten. Ophthalmopathy donors' eye disease showed moderate-to-severe activity, CAS of at least 3, NOSPECS of at least 4 and duration under 3 months. No donor had other autoimmune disease, uncontrolled infection, pregnancy or lactation. Clinicians diagnosed using symptoms, serum thyroxine, TRAb, thyroid ultrasound and orbital computed tomography.

The data are from a study of Graves' ophthalmopathy and Graves' hyperthyroidism. The sample taken for sequencing was peripheral blood. This sequence was found in an adult man with Graves' ophthalmopathy. J is TRBJ1-4 and V is TRBV15; 9 bases line up with TRBD1. The CDR3 DNA sequence: TGTGCCACCAGCAGAGATGGGACAGGGGAAAAACTGTTTTTT. This encodes CATSRDGTGEKLFF.